This section outlines one T cell receptor (beta chain) sequence together with its context. The entry originates in a study of blood T cell repertoires in COVID-19. The overall study: Italy, Spain and the United States were the sources of the convalescent and acute COVID-19 samples. Nucleic acid was either cDNA or gDNA, and it came from T cells, B-cell-depleted T cells, or PBMCs.

This CDR3 spans 16 amino acids. V lost 6 bases and J lost 0, with 17 bases in between. Germline-derived CDR1 and CDR2 are MDHEN and SYDVKM. Enrollment of patients from Seattle took place during active infection, with longitudinal follow-up. Original data processing: Amplification of reference gene primers was used by the study to estimate nucleated cell counts. Measured with immunoSEQ multiplex PCR; TCRdb has only the in-frame clones, and not every one. That table supplies the V and J calls and clone size; D and trimming were determined from the DNA. Among 250,000 to 350,000 clones listed, less than 85% were seen once.

What was sequenced was peripheral blood. This receptor was obtained from a human donor with COVID-19, enrolled during active disease. The donor label of this sample is uncertain. This chain joins TRBV28 and TRBJ2-5; D is possibly TRBD2 (7 bases). DNA of the CDR3: TGTGCCAGCAGCCGACGGGGGGCGGGAGACCAAGAGACCCAGTACTTC. This sequence encodes CASSRRGAGDQETQYF.